The clone carrying this TCR beta chain was seen only a few times. The germline V gene has CDR1 WNHNN and CDR2 SYGVQD (reference sequence). Deletions cut 3 bases from V and 2 bases from J, with 6 bases between. The CDR3 covers 13 residues. This specimen comes from a study of T cells after yellow fever vaccination. Study at large: Libraries from low-cell-number fractions were prepared with the SMART-Seq v4 Ultra Low Input RNA kit.

In TCRdb, the 5' RACE reads were re-called with MiXCR into one record per CDR3 protein. The sample has about 340,000 distinct CDR3 sequences; around an eighth are singletons. The chain recombines TRBV10-1 with TRBJ2-3, with D hard to call. The receptor was derived from a man aged 18 to 29 who received the YFV17D yellow fever vaccine. Sample: CD4+ T cells sorted from PBMCs, taken 15 days after the yellow fever booster vaccination. CDR3 residues: CASSDRTTDTQYF. For the CDR3, the DNA is TGCGCCAGCAGTGACAGGACCACAGATACGCAGTATTTT.